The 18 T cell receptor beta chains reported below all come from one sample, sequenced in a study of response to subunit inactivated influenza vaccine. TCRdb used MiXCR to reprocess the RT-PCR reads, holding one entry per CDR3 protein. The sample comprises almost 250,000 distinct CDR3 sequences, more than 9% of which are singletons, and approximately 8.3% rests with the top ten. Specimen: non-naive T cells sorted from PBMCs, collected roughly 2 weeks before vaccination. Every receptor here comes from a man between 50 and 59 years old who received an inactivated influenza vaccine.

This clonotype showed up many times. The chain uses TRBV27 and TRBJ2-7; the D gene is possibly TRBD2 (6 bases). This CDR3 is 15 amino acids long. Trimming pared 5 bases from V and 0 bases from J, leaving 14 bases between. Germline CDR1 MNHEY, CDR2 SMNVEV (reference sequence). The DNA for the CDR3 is TGTGCCAGCAGTCCAGATAGCGGACCCTCCTACGAGCAGTACTTC. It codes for CASSPDSGPSYEQYF.

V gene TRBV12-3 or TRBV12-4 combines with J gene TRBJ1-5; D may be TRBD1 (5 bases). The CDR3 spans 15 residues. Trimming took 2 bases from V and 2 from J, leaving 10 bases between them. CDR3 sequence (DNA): TGTGCCAGCAGTTTAAGGGGCGGGCGCAATCAGCCCCAGCATTTT. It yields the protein CASSLRGGRNQPQHF.

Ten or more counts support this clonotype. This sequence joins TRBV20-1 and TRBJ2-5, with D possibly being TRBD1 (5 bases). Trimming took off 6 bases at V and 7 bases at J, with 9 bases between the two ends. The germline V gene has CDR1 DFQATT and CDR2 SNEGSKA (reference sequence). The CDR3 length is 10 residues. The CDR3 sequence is CSAQGATQYF. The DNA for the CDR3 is TGCAGTGCCCAGGGTGCGACCCAGTACTTC.

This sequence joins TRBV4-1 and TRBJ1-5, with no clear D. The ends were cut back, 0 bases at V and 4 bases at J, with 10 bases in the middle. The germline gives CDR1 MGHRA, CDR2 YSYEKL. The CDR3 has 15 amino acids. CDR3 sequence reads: CASSQELAGNQPQHF. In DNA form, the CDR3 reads TGCGCCAGCAGCCAAGAATTAGCGGGTAATCAGCCCCAGCATTTT.

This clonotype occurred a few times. The CDR3 region has the DNA TGTGCCAGCCGGAAAACAGGGCAGGGTGGCAATCAGCCCCAGCATTTT. It is translated as CASRKTGQGGNQPQHF. The chain recombines TRBV4-2 with TRBJ1-5; the D gene is possibly TRBD1 (6 bases). The CDR3 consists of 16 residues. Trimming pared 8 bases from V and 2 bases from J, leaving 19 bases between. Germline loops: CDR1 LGHNA, CDR2 YNFKEQ.

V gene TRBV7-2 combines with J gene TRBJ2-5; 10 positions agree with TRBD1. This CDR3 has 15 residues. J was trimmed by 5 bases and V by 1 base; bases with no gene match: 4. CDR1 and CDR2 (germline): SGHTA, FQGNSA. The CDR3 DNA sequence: TGTGCCAGCAGCTTAGGGACAGGGGGTACGGAGACCCAGTACTTC. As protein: CASSLGTGGTETQYF. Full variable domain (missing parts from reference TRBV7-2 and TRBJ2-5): GAGVSQSPSNKVTEKGKDVELRCDPISGHTALYWYRQSLGQGLEFLIYFQGNSAPDKSGLPSDRFSAERTGGSVSTLTIQRTQQEDSAVYLCASSLGTGGTETQYFGPGTRLLVL.

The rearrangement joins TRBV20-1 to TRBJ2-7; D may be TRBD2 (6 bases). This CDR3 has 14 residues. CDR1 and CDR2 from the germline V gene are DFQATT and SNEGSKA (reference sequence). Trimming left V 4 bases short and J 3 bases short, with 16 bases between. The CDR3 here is CSANPLANGYEQYF. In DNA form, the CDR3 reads TGCAGTGCTAACCCACTAGCAAACGGCTACGAGCAGTACTTC.

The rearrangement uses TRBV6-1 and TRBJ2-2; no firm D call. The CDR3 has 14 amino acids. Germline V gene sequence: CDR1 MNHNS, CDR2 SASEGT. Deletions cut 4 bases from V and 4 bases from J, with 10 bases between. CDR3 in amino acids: CASSGVWGTGELFF. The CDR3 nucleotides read TGTGCCAGCAGTGGGGTGTGGGGCACCGGGGAGCTGTTTTTT.

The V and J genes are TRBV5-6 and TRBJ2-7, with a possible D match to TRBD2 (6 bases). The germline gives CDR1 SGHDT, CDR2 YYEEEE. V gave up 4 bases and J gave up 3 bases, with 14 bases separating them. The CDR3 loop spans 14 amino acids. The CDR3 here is CASSPGRRCYEQYF. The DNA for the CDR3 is TGTGCCAGCAGCCCCGGGAGACGCTGCTACGAGCAGTACTTC.

The CDR3: CASSRQGTDTEAFF. The DNA for the CDR3 is TGCGCCAGCAGCAGACAGGGGACTGACACTGAAGCTTTCTTT. The rearrangement uses TRBV4-3 and TRBJ1-1, with 8 nucleotides matching TRBD1. V lost 5 bases and J lost 3; bases outside the gene matches: 5. The V gene's germline CDR1 is LGHNA and CDR2 YSLEER. The CDR3 has 14 residues.

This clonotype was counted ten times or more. CDR3 DNA: TGCGCCAGCAGCCAAGCGACAGGGCCGGTGGGCAATCAGCCCCAGCATTTT. Translation: CASSQATGPVGNQPQHF. The chain recombines TRBV4-1 with TRBJ1-5; 7 positions match TRBD1. The CDR3 totals 17 residues. Per germline, CDR1 MGHRA and CDR2 YSYEKL. V lost 1 base to trimming and J lost 2 bases; unmatched junction nucleotides: 8.

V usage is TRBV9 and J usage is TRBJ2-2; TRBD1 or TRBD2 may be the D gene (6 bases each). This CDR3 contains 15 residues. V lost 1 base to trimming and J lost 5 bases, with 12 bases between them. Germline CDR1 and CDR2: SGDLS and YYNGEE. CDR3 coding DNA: TGTGCCAGCAGCGTACGGGGGCTCCCTACCGGGGAGCTGTTTTTT. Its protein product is CASSVRGLPTGELFF.

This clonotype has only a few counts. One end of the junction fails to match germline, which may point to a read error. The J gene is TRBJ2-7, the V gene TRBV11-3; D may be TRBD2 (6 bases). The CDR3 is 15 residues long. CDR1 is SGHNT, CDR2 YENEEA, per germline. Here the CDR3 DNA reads TGTGCCAGCAGCGTAGAAAGCCCGGGACTTGGTGAGCAGTACTTC. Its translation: CASSVESPGLGEQYF.

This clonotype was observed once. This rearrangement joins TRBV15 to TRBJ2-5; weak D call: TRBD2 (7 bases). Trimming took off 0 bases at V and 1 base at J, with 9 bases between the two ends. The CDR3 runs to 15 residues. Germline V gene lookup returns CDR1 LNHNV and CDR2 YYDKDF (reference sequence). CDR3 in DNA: TGTGCCACCAGCAGAGAGGGGGGGGCCCAAGAGACCCAGTACTTC. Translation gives CATSREGGAQETQYF.

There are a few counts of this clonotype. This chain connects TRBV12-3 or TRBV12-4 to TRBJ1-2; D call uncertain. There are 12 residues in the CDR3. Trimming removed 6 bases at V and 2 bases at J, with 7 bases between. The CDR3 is CASSSMNYGYTF. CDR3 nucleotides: TGTGCCAGCAGCTCCATGAACTATGGCTACACCTTC.

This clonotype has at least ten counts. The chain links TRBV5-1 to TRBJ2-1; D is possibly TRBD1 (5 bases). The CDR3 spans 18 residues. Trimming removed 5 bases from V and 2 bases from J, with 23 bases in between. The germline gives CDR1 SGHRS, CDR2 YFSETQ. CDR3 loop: CASRLSLAPGSTYNEQFF. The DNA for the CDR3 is TGCGCCAGCAGACTCAGTCTCGCCCCAGGGTCCACCTACAATGAGCAGTTCTTC.

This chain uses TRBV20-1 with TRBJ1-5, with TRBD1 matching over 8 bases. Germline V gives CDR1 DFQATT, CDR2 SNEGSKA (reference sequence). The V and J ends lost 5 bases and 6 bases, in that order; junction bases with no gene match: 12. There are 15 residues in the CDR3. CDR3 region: CSALSRGRQSQPQHF. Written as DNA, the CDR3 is TGCAGTGCTCTTTCCAGGGGGCGGCAAAGTCAGCCCCAGCATTTT.

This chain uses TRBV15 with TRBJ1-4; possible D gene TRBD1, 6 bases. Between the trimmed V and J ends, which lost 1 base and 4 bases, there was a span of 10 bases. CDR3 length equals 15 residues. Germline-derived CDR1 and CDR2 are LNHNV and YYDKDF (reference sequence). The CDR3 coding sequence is TGTGCCACCAGCAGAGGGACAGACAATAATGAAAAACTGTTTTTT. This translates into CATSRGTDNNEKLFF. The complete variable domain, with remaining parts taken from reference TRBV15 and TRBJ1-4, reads DAMVIQNPRYQVTQFGKPVTLSCSQTLNHNVMYWYQQKSSQAPKLLFHYYDKDFNNEADTPDNFQSRRPNTSFCFLDIRSPGLGDTAMYLCATSRGTDNNEKLFFGSGTQLSVL.